This TCR beta chain was captured in a study of blood T cell repertoires in COVID-19. Background on the study: Collection of acute and convalescent COVID-19 samples took place in the United States, Italy and Spain. The analysed material was cDNA or gDNA that came from T cells, B-cell-depleted T cells, or PBMCs.

Original data processing: Reference gene primer amplification yielded estimated nucleated cell counts. TCRdb's table, derived via immunoSEQ multiplex PCR, lists solely in-frame clones and lacks some. From that table come the V and J calls and clone size; the DNA was used to work out D and trimming. The sample contains about 220,000 clones, 88% of which appear only once. Living in 20 to 30 US areas, the participants were between roughly 18 and 90 years of age. The CDR3 covers 14 residues. Germline CDR1 is KGHSH and CDR2 is LQKENI. J gave up 3 bases and V 6 bases, and 6 bases lay outside the gene matches.

The chain is built from TRBV18 and TRBJ2-7; TRBD1 matches 9 bases. This TCR came from a woman aged 25-40 years who had recovered from COVID-19. The sample comprised PBMCs or T cells enriched from blood (not recorded which). This CDR3 is CASSPTGGGYEQYF. The CDR3 nucleotides are TGTGCCAGCTCTCCGACAGGGGGGGGCTACGAGCAGTACTTC.